The T cell receptor beta chain under discussion was sequenced for a study of T-cell reconstitution after alpha-beta-depleted transplantation in children. Unique molecular identifiers were incorporated into the prepared TCRbeta library. In TCRdb, the PCR reads were re-called with MiXCR into one record per CDR3 protein. The data contain 190,000 or so distinct CDR3 sequences, 13% to 15% of them seen just once; the ten biggest clones take up about 13%. After removal of 2 bases from V and 3 bases from J, the junction contained 5 bases not matched to a gene. CDR1 MNHNS and CDR2 SASEGT come from the germline V gene. The CDR3 consists of 16 residues. This clonotype has only a few counts.

This sequence originates from a human donor who donated a stem cell graft to a child with acute lymphoblastic leukemia. The chain joins TRBV6-1 to TRBJ1-4, with 8 bases matching TRBD1. This material consisted of PBMCs from the stem cell graft donor, taken from the stem cell graft. The CDR3 protein is CASSERRGRANEKLFF. The CDR3 nucleotides are TGTGCCAGCAGTGAACGCAGGGGGCGAGCTAATGAAAAACTGTTTTTT.